Listed here are 27 T cell receptor beta chains from one sample, sequenced in a study of cytomegalovirus exposure and HLA in healthy donors. It was with 60 Vbeta and 13 Jbeta primers that the PCR ran. The repertoire was sequenced with immunoSEQ multiplex PCR; TCRdb's copy has only in-frame clones and lacks some. The sample includes some 120,000 clones, 55% to 75% of them seen just once. The sequenced sample consisted of PBMCs. The receptors stem from a young man in good health and CMV-seropositive.

V is TRBV7-9 and J is TRBJ1-1; D is perhaps TRBD1 (5 bases). The CDR3 runs 14 residues. Germline V gene sequence: CDR1 SEHNR, CDR2 FQNEAQ (reference sequence). V lost 5 bases to trimming and J lost 6 bases, with 16 bases between them. CDR3 sequence reads: CASSERGPDAEAFF. Written as DNA, the CDR3 is TGTGCCAGCAGCGAAAGGGGCCCGGACGCTGAAGCTTTCTTT.

Of note for this clone: Other DNA sequences in this specimen translate into the identical CDR3. The chain joins TRBV27 to TRBJ1-5; 9 bases fit TRBD1. Germline trimming cut 7 bases from V and 7 bases from J; bases unmatched to any gene: 8. The CDR3 is 14 residues long. The V gene's germline CDR1 is MNHEY and CDR2 SMNVEV (reference sequence). CDR3 region: CASNLQGAGQPQHF. For the CDR3, the DNA is TGTGCCAGCAACTTACAGGGGGCAGGGCAGCCCCAGCATTTT.

This clone appeared a few times. This chain joins TRBV19 and TRBJ2-7; 7 bases line up with TRBD1. The CDR3 has 13 amino acids. Per the germline V gene, CDR1 is LNHDA and CDR2 is SQIVND (reference sequence). V shed 5 bases and J 3 bases; nucleotides not matched to a gene: 4. The CDR3 here is CASSVRDSYEQYF. The CDR3 nucleotides are TGTGCCAGTAGTGTCCGGGACAGCTACGAGCAGTACTTC. Looking up the rest from reference TRBV19 and TRBJ2-7 gives the full variable domain: DGGITQSPKYLFRKEGQNVTLSCEQNLNHDAMYWYRQDPGQGLRLIYYSQIVNDFQKGDIAEGYSVSREKKESFPLTVTSAQKNPTAFYLCASSVRDSYEQYFGPGTRLTVT.

The chain links TRBV28 to TRBJ2-2; a weak D match, TRBD2 (6 bases). Germline V gives CDR1 MDHEN, CDR2 SYDVKM. The CDR3 length is 13 residues. Trimming cost V 8 bases and J 5 bases, with 12 bases left between them. This chain's CDR3 is CASPARGTGELFF. The CDR3 coding sequence is TGTGCCAGCCCCGCCCGGGGGACCGGGGAGCTGTTTTTT.

This sequence joins TRBV13 and TRBJ2-7; D ambiguous. The CDR3 length is 13 residues. CDR1 and CDR2 (germline): PRHDT, FYEKMQ (reference sequence). Trimming pared 0 bases from V and 3 bases from J, leaving 6 bases between. The CDR3 sequence is CASSLGRYYEQYF. CDR3 sequence (DNA): TGTGCCAGCAGCTTAGGCAGATACTACGAGCAGTACTTC. Drawing the rest from reference TRBV13 and TRBJ2-7, the complete variable domain is AAGVIQSPRHLIKEKRETATLKCYPIPRHDTVYWYQQGPGQDPQFLISFYEKMQSDKGSIPDRFSAQQFSDYHSELNMSSLELGDSALYFCASSLGRYYEQYFGPGTRLTVT.

This clone was counted once. The CDR3 spells CASSESSGDFTEAFF. CDR3 in DNA: TGTGCCAGCAGCGAGTCCTCAGGGGATTTTACTGAAGCTTTCTTT. The chain links TRBV13 to TRBJ1-1, with D perhaps matching TRBD1 (6 bases). This CDR3 region has 15 residues. Per germline, CDR1 PRHDT and CDR2 FYEKMQ (reference sequence). V gave up 5 bases and J gave up 5 bases, with 18 bases separating them.

The V gene is TRBV7-3, the J gene TRBJ2-5; TRBD2 is a possible D gene (5 bases). V was trimmed by 5 bases and J by 0 bases, leaving 7 bases between them. CDR1 is SGHTA, CDR2 FQGTGA, per germline. The CDR3 has 13 amino acids. The CDR3 protein is CASSGRDQETQYF. The CDR3 nucleotides are TGTGCCAGCAGCGGGCGGGACCAAGAGACCCAGTACTTC. Drawing the rest from reference TRBV7-3 and TRBJ2-5, the complete variable domain is GAGVSQTPSNKVTEKGKYVELRCDPISGHTALYWYRQSLGQGPEFLIYFQGTGAADDSGLPNDRFFAVRPEGSVSTLKIQRTERGDSAVYLCASSGRDQETQYFGPGTRLLVL.

This chain uses TRBV7-9 with TRBJ1-4; possibly TRBD1 for D (6 bases). This CDR3 comprises 15 residues. V lost 4 bases and J 9 bases, leaving 18 bases between the germline ends. CDR1 and CDR2 from the germline V gene are SEHNR and FQNEAQ (reference sequence). The CDR3 DNA reads as TGTGCCAGCAGCTATATACTCTCCGGGACACAAAAACTGTTTTTT. Amino acids: CASSYILSGTQKLFF.

The chain joins TRBV27 to TRBJ2-7; 7 positions match TRBD2. The CDR3 is 16 amino acids. Germline CDR1 and CDR2: MNHEY and SMNVEV (reference sequence). The ends lost 0 bases at V and 2 bases at J; junction bases unmatched: 7. CDR3 amino acids: CASSLSPSGYTYEQYF. For the CDR3, the DNA is TGTGCCAGCAGTTTATCGCCTAGCGGCTACACCTACGAGCAGTACTTC.

The chain carries TRBV5-1 and TRBJ1-2, with TRBD1 identical over 12 bases. CDR1 is SGHRS and CDR2 is YFSETQ in the germline V gene. The ends lost 4 bases at V and 8 bases at J; junction bases unmatched: 9. This CDR3 contains 15 residues. CDR3 nucleotide sequence: TGCGCCAGCAGCGCACCGGGACAGGGGGCAAAAGGCTACACCTTC. Encoded protein: CASSAPGQGAKGYTF.

The genes are TRBV6-5 and TRBJ2-7, with a possible D match to TRBD1 (5 bases). The CDR3 is made up of 16 amino acids. Per germline, CDR1 MNHEY and CDR2 SVGAGI. V shed 3 bases and J shed 2 bases, with 17 bases lying between them. The CDR3 DNA follows: TGTGCCAGCAGTTATTTGCTCTCGGACACCACCTACGAGCAGTACTTC. Protein product: CASSYLLSDTTYEQYF.

J is TRBJ1-3 and V is TRBV5-1; D perhaps matches TRBD1 (5 bases). With 4 bases removed from V and 1 base from J, the gap between germline ends came to 12 bases. The CDR3 totals 15 residues. CDR1 and CDR2 from the germline V gene are SGHRS and YFSETQ. CDR3 in DNA: TGCGCCAGCAGCGTACAGGCATTTTCTGGAAACACCATATATTTT. Amino acids: CASSVQAFSGNTIYF.

A single count supports this clone. The rearrangement links TRBV7-2 to TRBJ2-7, with 7 nucleotides matching TRBD2. Germline V gives CDR1 SGHTA, CDR2 FQGNSA. J lost 3 bases, V lost 1 base, and 9 bases had no gene match. The CDR3 loop spans 16 amino acids. The CDR3 DNA sequence: TGTGCCAGCAGCTTAGTAGGAGCTAGCGGAAGCTACGAGCAGTACTTC. This encodes CASSLVGASGSYEQYF.

This clone was found a few times. The chain combines TRBV9 with TRBJ2-1, with TRBD1 matching over 10 bases. Losses at the gene ends were 3 bases for V and 7 bases for J; bases not matched to a gene: 7. The CDR3 has 15 residues. Germline V lookup: CDR1 SGDLS, CDR2 YYNGEE. CDR3 in DNA: TGTGCCAGCAGCGACCGGGACAGGGGTAGGAATGAGCAGTTCTTC. It yields the protein CASSDRDRGRNEQFF. The full variable domain, with the rest looked up from reference TRBV9 and TRBJ2-1, is DSGVTQTPKHLITATGQRVTLRCSPRSGDLSVYWYQQSLDQGLQFLIQYYNGEERAKGNILERFSAQQFPDLHSELNLSSLELGDSALYFCASSDRDRGRNEQFFGPGTRLTVL.

This chain uses TRBV5-1 with TRBJ2-5; 8 nucleotides line up with TRBD2. The CDR3 totals 15 residues. The V gene's germline CDR1 is SGHRS and CDR2 YFSETQ. V trimming: 5 bases; J trimming: 3 bases; junction bases outside the gene matches: 9. This chain's CDR3 is CASSLGTSEEETQYF. CDR3 nucleotides: TGCGCCAGCAGTCTTGGGACTAGTGAAGAAGAGACCCAGTACTTC.

The V call is TRBV18, the J call TRBJ1-2; D might be TRBD1 (5 bases). Germline CDR1 is KGHSH and CDR2 is LQKENI. Trimming took off 1 base at V and 5 bases at J, with 14 bases between the two ends. The length of the CDR3 is 15 residues. The CDR3, as DNA: TGTGCCAGCTCACCACAAGCAGGGTTATTATATGGCTACACCTTC. Translated, it gives CASSPQAGLLYGYTF. Full variable domain (missing parts from reference TRBV18 and TRBJ1-2): NAGVMQNPRHLVRRRGQEARLRCSPMKGHSHVYWYRQLPEEGLKFMVYLQKENIIDESGMPKERFSAEFPKEGPSILRIQQVVRGDSAAYFCASSPQAGLLYGYTFGSGTRLTVV.

This chain uses TRBV29-1 with TRBJ1-5; possibly TRBD1 for D (5 bases). Trimming cost V 8 bases and J 2 bases, with 16 bases left between them. CDR3 length equals 14 residues. Germline loops: CDR1 SQVTM, CDR2 ANQGSEA. CDR3 residues: CSFESGRGNQPQHF. The CDR3 coding sequence is TGCAGCTTCGAGTCAGGCAGGGGCAATCAGCCCCAGCATTTT. The full variable domain, in which reference TRBV29-1 and TRBJ1-5 provide the parts outside the CDR3, is SAVISQKPSRDICQRGTSLTIQCQVDSQVTMMFWYRQQPGQSLTLIATANQGSEATYESGFVIDKFPISRPNLTFSTLTVSNMSPEDSSIYLCSFESGRGNQPQHFGDGTRLSIL.

Only a few counts were recorded for this clone. The chain is built from TRBV5-4 and TRBJ1-6; D is unclear. Germline values: CDR1 SGHNT, CDR2 YYREEE (reference sequence). Trimming took 1 base from V and 0 from J, leaving 11 bases between them. CDR3 length: 17 residues. The CDR3 spells CASSLILGSSYNSPLHF. The CDR3 region has the DNA TGTGCCAGCAGCTTGATTTTGGGGAGCTCCTATAATTCACCCCTCCACTTT.

The chain uses TRBV2 and TRBJ2-1; TRBD1 matches 8 bases. J was trimmed by 3 bases and V by 7 bases; bases with no gene match: 5. The CDR3 runs to 14 residues. Germline CDR1 is SNHLY and CDR2 is FYNNEI. CDR3 protein: CASNRQGFYNEQFF. The CDR3 DNA sequence: TGTGCCAGCAACCGACAGGGGTTCTACAATGAGCAGTTCTTC.

This sequence joins TRBV7-8 and TRBJ1-1; no clear D. Trimming shortened V by 3 bases and J by 4 bases, and 9 bases separated the two germline ends. This CDR3 is built from 13 residues. CDR1 and CDR2 from the germline V gene are SGHVS and FQNEAQ. For the CDR3, the DNA is TGTGCCAGCAGCTTCGAGCGGGGCACTGAAGCTTTCTTT. Its translation: CASSFERGTEAFF.

This clone was counted a few times. The V gene is TRBV5-1, the J gene TRBJ2-2, with TRBD2 matching over 7 bases. Per the germline V gene, CDR1 is SGHRS and CDR2 is YFSETQ. The CDR3 runs 16 residues. J was trimmed by 4 bases and V by 4 bases; bases with no gene match: 10. As DNA, the CDR3 is TGCGCCAGCAGCCCCCAGGGCGGGAGCATCACCGGGGAGCTGTTTTTT. Translated: CASSPQGGSITGELFF.

The chain couples TRBV18 to TRBJ2-1; TRBD1 matches 9 bases. This CDR3 comprises 14 residues. Trimming at V came to 6 bases and at J to 7 bases, leaving 7 bases not matched to a gene. CDR1 and CDR2 from the germline V gene are KGHSH and LQKENI. The CDR3 region is CASSQQGANNEQFF. The CDR3 coding sequence is TGTGCCAGCTCTCAACAGGGGGCTAATAATGAGCAGTTCTTC.

This clone was picked up a small number of times. The rearrangement links TRBV2 to TRBJ2-3, with a possible D match to TRBD1 (5 bases). The CDR3 covers 13 residues. Germline lookup yields CDR1 SNHLY and CDR2 FYNNEI. Trimming cost V 4 bases and J 9 bases, with 14 bases left between them. The CDR3 loop reads CASSVERQKTQYF. CDR3 bases: TGTGCCAGCAGTGTCGAAAGACAGAAAACGCAGTATTTT.

In its sample, this clone was seen once. The chain combines TRBV7-3 with TRBJ2-2, with D possibly TRBD2 on 5 matching bases. The CDR3 runs 14 residues. Trimming removed 1 base at V and 3 bases at J, with 6 bases between. Germline CDR1 and CDR2: SGHTA and FQGTGA. CDR3 in DNA: TGTGCCAGCAGCTTAATGCGGGACACCGGGGAGCTGTTTTTT. Translated: CASSLMRDTGELFF.

Worth noting for this clone: Additional DNA sequences in this sample encode the identical CDR3. The chain employs TRBV5-1 and TRBJ1-1; D is possibly TRBD1 (5 bases). This CDR3 is built from 13 residues. With 1 base removed from V and 2 bases from J, the gap between germline ends came to 6 bases. Germline V lookup: CDR1 SGHRS, CDR2 YFSETQ. The chain's CDR3 is CASSLTGNTEAFF. The CDR3 DNA is TGCGCCAGCAGCTTGACAGGCAACACTGAAGCTTTCTTT.

The V call is TRBV7-9, the J call TRBJ2-3, with 8 positions matching TRBD2. CDR1 SEHNR and CDR2 FQNEAQ come from the germline V gene (reference sequence). J gave up 2 bases and V 5 bases, and 9 bases lay outside the gene matches. The CDR3 runs to 16 residues. CDR3 sequence (DNA): TGTGCCAGCAGCGAGGGGAGCGGGGGATACACAGATACGCAGTATTTT. It specifies CASSEGSGGYTDTQYF.

The chain uses TRBV5-6 and TRBJ1-2, with 8 nucleotides matching TRBD1. The CDR3 loop spans 16 amino acids. Germline-derived CDR1 and CDR2 are SGHDT and YYEEEE. J gave up 4 bases and V 0 bases, and 8 bases lay outside the gene matches. In DNA, the CDR3 is TGTGCCAGCAGCTTGGCGCCGGACAGGGAGGGCTATGGCTACACCTTC. Its protein is CASSLAPDREGYGYTF.